What follows are 8 T cell receptor beta chains derived from one specimen sequenced in a study of T-cell reconstitution after alpha-beta-depleted transplantation in children. The TCRbeta library was prepared with unique molecular identifiers. MiXCR, applied by TCRdb to the PCR reads, yields one record per CDR3 protein. In the table there are about 270,000 distinct CDR3 sequences, about 10% of which are singletons. The sequenced sample was PBMCs from the stem cell graft donor, obtained from the stem cell graft. Source of these receptors: a human donor who donated a stem cell graft to a child with SCID.

This clonotype is medium-sized. The chain combines TRBV6-6 with TRBJ1-1; D remains ambiguous. The CDR3 has 14 amino acids. Trimming removed 7 bases at V and 6 bases at J, with 18 bases between. Germline loops: CDR1 MNHNY, CDR2 SVGAGI (reference sequence). Written as DNA, the CDR3 is TGTGCCAGCACCCTCGGCGGGGATGGATCTGAAGCTTTCTTT. Its protein product is CASTLGGDGSEAFF.

This clonotype was seen many times. The genes are TRBV29-1 and TRBJ1-2, with D unclear. The germline gives CDR1 SQVTM, CDR2 ANQGSEA. Trimming took 7 bases from V and 2 from J, leaving 11 bases between them. The CDR3 loop spans 12 amino acids. The CDR3 nucleotides are TGCAGCGGGCAGGAAGCCAACTATGGCTACACCTTC. Encoded protein: CSGQEANYGYTF.

The J gene is TRBJ2-2, the V gene TRBV20-1; D ambiguous. CDR3 length: 15 amino acids. From germline, CDR1 is DFQATT and CDR2 SNEGSKA (reference sequence). Trimming took 0 bases from V and 2 from J, leaving 10 bases between them. The CDR3 DNA reads as TGCAGTGCTAGAGATGGCAGTTATAACACCGGGGAGCTGTTTTTT. It encodes CSARDGSYNTGELFF.

This clonotype turned up a few times. V gene TRBV7-9 combines with J gene TRBJ2-2; D not certain. Deletions cut 8 bases from V and 2 bases from J, with 12 bases between. Germline loops: CDR1 SEHNR, CDR2 FQNEAQ (reference sequence). The CDR3 is 14 residues long. CDR3 region: CASVTAINTGELFF. CDR3 coding DNA: TGTGCCAGCGTAACAGCCATCAACACCGGGGAGCTGTTTTTT.

This clonotype was recorded a few times. The J gene is TRBJ1-1, the V gene TRBV7-9, with no clear D. Trimming removed 1 base at V and 6 bases at J, with 9 bases between. Per germline, CDR1 SEHNR and CDR2 FQNEAQ (reference sequence). This CDR3 is 13 amino acids long. DNA for the CDR3: TGTGCCAGCAGCTTAGTGGGTTTCCCTGAAGCTTTCTTT. Protein: CASSLVGFPEAFF.

V gene TRBV25-1 combines with J gene TRBJ1-2; maybe TRBD1 (6 bases). From germline, CDR1 is MGHDK and CDR2 SYGVNS. V lost 6 bases and J 2 bases, leaving 16 bases between the germline ends. This CDR3 is built from 15 residues. CDR3: CASSMTSTGNYGYTF. The CDR3 DNA is TGTGCCAGCAGCATGACCTCGACAGGCAACTATGGCTACACCTTC.

This clonotype was counted a few times. This chain uses TRBV5-1 with TRBJ2-4; TRBD1 agrees at 8 bases. The germline V gene has CDR1 SGHRS and CDR2 YFSETQ. J lost 5 bases, V lost 3 bases, and 4 bases had no gene match. This CDR3 has 14 amino acids. This CDR3 reads CASSSQGGENIQYF. The DNA for the CDR3 is TGCGCCAGCAGCTCACAGGGGGGCGAAAACATTCAGTACTTC.

This clonotype was recorded a few times. This rearrangement joins TRBV29-1 to TRBJ2-7, with D possibly being TRBD2 (5 bases). Germline V lookup: CDR1 SQVTM, CDR2 ANQGSEA. The ends were cut back, 7 bases at V and 0 bases at J, with 13 bases in the middle. CDR3 length equals 13 residues. The CDR3 sequence is CSAGNRGSYEQYF. CDR3 bases: TGCAGCGCAGGTAACCGGGGCTCCTACGAGCAGTACTTC.